This entry lists 29 T cell receptor beta chains sequenced from one sample in a study of CD8 T cells in Susac syndrome. RNA was extracted with the RNeasy kit, and a quantity of about 0.45 to 1 ug was reverse transcribed using random hexamers. TCRdb analysed the immunoSEQ multiplex PCR reads with MiXCR anew, one entry per CDR3 protein. The sample holds fewer than 250,000 distinct CDR3 sequences, approximately 94% seen once. Sequencing was carried out using CD4+ T cells from PBMCs. The receptors here all came from a human donor in good health.

The genes are TRBV20-1 and TRBJ2-2, with 8 positions matching TRBD1. Per germline, CDR1 DFQATT and CDR2 SNEGSKA (reference sequence). The junction had 7 bases not matched to a gene; V was cut back by 0 bases and J by 4 bases. The CDR3 length is 16 residues. CDR3 sequence reads: CSARDPGTGPTGELFF. CDR3 in DNA: TGCAGTGCTAGAGACCCTGGGACAGGCCCCACCGGGGAGCTGTTTTTT.

This clonotype was found once. The chain employs TRBV20-1 and TRBJ1-4; D uncertain. CDR1 DFQATT and CDR2 SNEGSKA come from the germline V gene (reference sequence). The length of the CDR3 is 14 residues. The ends were cut back, 4 bases at V and 2 bases at J, with 11 bases in the middle. CDR3: CSAIPFSTNEKLFF. The CDR3 DNA reads as TGCAGTGCTATCCCTTTTTCTACTAATGAAAAACTGTTTTTT.

V gene TRBV12-3 or TRBV12-4 combines with J gene TRBJ1-6, with a tentative D call TRBD1 (6 bases). This CDR3 is built from 14 residues. Trimming took 6 bases from V and 8 from J, leaving 14 bases between them. The CDR3 sequence is CASRHRVGDSPLHF. The CDR3 DNA is TGTGCCAGCAGGCACAGGGTAGGAGATTCACCCCTCCACTTT.

The J gene is TRBJ2-1, the V gene TRBV7-3; 7 bases align to TRBD1. Germline V lookup: CDR1 SGHTA, CDR2 FQGTGA. The V segment lost 4 bases and the J segment 3 bases; nucleotides outside the gene matches: 3. This CDR3 is 14 amino acids long. The chain's CDR3 is CASSSRDSYNEQFF. CDR3 nucleotides: TGTGCCAGCAGCTCCCGGGACAGCTACAATGAGCAGTTCTTC.

This rearrangement joins TRBV5-1 to TRBJ1-6; 7 positions match TRBD1. The CDR3 runs 16 residues. Unmatched junction bases numbered 8, after V lost 0 bases and J lost 8 bases. From germline, CDR1 is SGHRS and CDR2 YFSETQ. CDR3 in amino acids: CASSLEPGGIDSPLHF. CDR3 coding DNA: TGCGCCAGCAGCTTGGAGCCAGGGGGAATAGATTCACCCCTCCACTTT.

The J gene is TRBJ1-1, the V gene TRBV5-4, with 9 bases matching TRBD1. Per the germline V gene, CDR1 is SGHNT and CDR2 is YYREEE (reference sequence). The CDR3 runs to 15 residues. The V and J ends lost 1 base and 8 bases, in that order; junction bases with no gene match: 9. The CDR3 sequence is CASSLTGGRSGEAFF. CDR3 nucleotides: TGTGCCAGCAGCTTGACAGGGGGCAGATCGGGGGAAGCTTTCTTT. The complete variable domain, with remaining parts taken from reference TRBV5-4 and TRBJ1-1, reads ETGVTQSPTHLIKTRGQQVTLRCSSQSGHNTVSWYQQALGQGPQFIFQYYREEENGRGNFPPRFSGLQFPNYSSELNVNALELDDSALYLCASSLTGGRSGEAFFGQGTRLTVV.

V usage is TRBV24-1 and J usage is TRBJ2-3, with a tentative D call TRBD2 (5 bases). The germline gives CDR1 KGHDR, CDR2 SFDVKD. V lost 0 bases to trimming and J lost 3 bases, with 12 bases between them. The CDR3 spans 16 residues. CDR3 residues: CATSDLGHGGTDTQYF. In DNA, the CDR3 is TGTGCCACCAGTGATTTGGGCCACGGCGGGACAGATACGCAGTATTTT.

This chain joins TRBV3-1 and TRBJ2-7; 7 nucleotides line up with TRBD1. Germline V gene data show CDR1 as LGHDT and CDR2 as YNNKEL (reference sequence). The trim removed 3 bases at V and 7 bases at J, leaving 9 bases unmatched. This CDR3 comprises 14 residues. CDR3 bases: TGTGCCAGCAGCCATTCAAAGGGGGCGTTGGAGCAGTACTTC. Amino acid sequence: CASSHSKGALEQYF.

The gene calls are TRBV6-5 and TRBJ2-5; D is unclear. The CDR3 contains 14 residues. The V gene lost 2 bases and the J gene lost 5 bases, with 12 bases spanning the gap. Germline V CDR1 and CDR2: MNHEY, SVGAGI. CDR3 sequence: CASSYPRKHETQYF. DNA for the CDR3: TGTGCCAGCAGTTACCCACGGAAGCACGAGACCCAGTACTTC.

The chain links TRBV7-9 to TRBJ2-3; D ambiguous. This CDR3 contains 12 residues. V was shortened by 6 bases and J by 10 bases, with 14 bases between the two germline ends. Looked up from germline, CDR1 is SEHNR and CDR2 is FQNEAQ (reference sequence). The CDR3 region has the DNA TGTGCCAGCAGTCTCCCCGGCCCCGCGCAGTATTTT. The encoded protein is CASSLPGPAQYF.

The chain joins TRBV11-1 to TRBJ1-2, with D possibly being TRBD1 (5 bases). The CDR3 length is 13 residues. V was pared by 3 bases and J by 7 bases, with 12 bases between. Per germline, CDR1 SGHAT and CDR2 FQDESV (reference sequence). CDR3: CASSLAGLSGYTF. CDR3 sequence (DNA): TGTGCCAGCAGCTTGGCAGGGTTAAGTGGCTACACCTTC.

The chain links TRBV5-1 to TRBJ2-5, with 14 nucleotides matching TRBD2. Germline-derived CDR1 and CDR2 are SGHRS and YFSETQ. The CDR3 has 17 amino acids. The junction had 8 bases not matched to a gene; V was cut back by 2 bases and J by 5 bases. This CDR3 reads CASSFGLAGGNTETQYF. The DNA of the CDR3 is TGCGCCAGCAGCTTCGGACTAGCGGGGGGTAACACGGAGACCCAGTACTTC.

The chain recombines TRBV6-2 or TRBV6-3 with TRBJ2-2; either TRBD1 or TRBD2 may supply D (5 bases each). With 6 bases removed from V and 4 bases from J, the gap between germline ends came to 15 bases. Germline V gives CDR1 MNHEY, CDR2 SVGEGT. There are 15 residues in the CDR3. CDR3: CASSPAGTSTGELFF. DNA for the CDR3: TGTGCCAGCAGCCCGGCCGGGACCAGCACCGGGGAGCTGTTTTTT.

In DNA form, the CDR3 reads TGTGCCATCAGTGAGTCAGGGGCAGGGGCCAACGTCCTGACTTTC. Protein product: CAISESGAGANVLTF. This sequence joins TRBV10-3 and TRBJ2-6; perhaps TRBD1 as D (5 bases). This CDR3 has 15 amino acids. V shed 0 bases and J shed 4 bases, with 7 bases lying between them. Germline CDR1 and CDR2: ENHRY and SYGVKD.

This sequence joins TRBV7-2 and TRBJ1-1, with 9 bases lining up with TRBD1. Germline V gene data show CDR1 as SGHTA and CDR2 as FQGNSA. Trimming cost V 3 bases and J 5 bases; bases outside gene matches: 7. This CDR3 region has 15 residues. The CDR3 reads CASSFLRQGGTEAFF. CDR3 DNA sequence: TGTGCCAGCAGCTTTCTCCGACAGGGGGGGACTGAAGCTTTCTTT.

The chain couples TRBV29-1 to TRBJ1-1, with D possibly TRBD1 on 6 matching bases. CDR1 and CDR2 (germline): SQVTM, ANQGSEA. V gave up 5 bases and J gave up 6 bases, with 16 bases separating them. The CDR3 is made up of 13 amino acids. In DNA form, the CDR3 reads TGCAGCGTTCCCATGGGGGCCGGCTCTGAAGCTTTCTTT. Residues: CSVPMGAGSEAFF.

The chain has TRBV7-2 and TRBJ1-1, with D tentatively TRBD1 (6 bases). Trimming took 0 bases from V and 4 from J, leaving 9 bases between them. This CDR3 has 14 amino acids. Germline CDR1 and CDR2: SGHTA and FQGNSA. Here the CDR3 reads CASSLAMGATEAFF. Here the CDR3 DNA reads TGTGCCAGCAGCTTAGCCATGGGGGCCACTGAAGCTTTCTTT.

This clonotype was counted a single time. This chain links TRBV9 with TRBJ2-2; D might be TRBD1 (5 bases). There are 14 residues in the CDR3. CDR1 is SGDLS, CDR2 YYNGEE, per germline. Trimming left V 1 base short and J 5 bases short, with 9 bases between. CDR3 coding DNA: TGTGCCAGCAGCGTAAGACAGTCGACCGGGGAGCTGTTTTTT. Residues: CASSVRQSTGELFF.

The rearrangement links TRBV12-3 or TRBV12-4 to TRBJ2-1; a weak D match, TRBD2 (5 bases). The CDR3 loop spans 11 amino acids. Between the trimmed V and J ends, which lost 7 bases and 6 bases, there was a span of 7 bases. CDR3 coding DNA: TGTGCCAGCACCCGGGGCAATGAGCAGTTCTTC. It encodes CASTRGNEQFF.

The V and J genes are TRBV27 and TRBJ1-2; the D gene is possibly TRBD1 (6 bases). V gave up 5 bases and J gave up 4 bases, with 14 bases separating them. Germline CDR1 MNHEY, CDR2 SMNVEV (reference sequence). This CDR3 contains 14 residues. CDR3 loop: CASSPSGGGYGYTF. In DNA form, the CDR3 reads TGTGCCAGCAGTCCCTCGGGGGGCGGCTATGGCTACACCTTC.

The CDR3 spells CSARAMGLRQAETQYF. CDR3 nucleotides: TGCAGTGCTAGGGCCATGGGGCTTAGACAGGCGGAGACCCAGTACTTC. V is TRBV20-1 and J is TRBJ2-5; a possible D gene is TRBD1 (6 bases). Trimming took 3 bases from V and 5 from J, leaving 22 bases between them. Germline V gene lookup returns CDR1 DFQATT and CDR2 SNEGSKA (reference sequence). This CDR3 has 16 amino acids.

The chain employs TRBV20-1 and TRBJ2-6; unclear D gene. CDR3 length: 15 residues. V dropped 0 bases and J dropped 0 bases, with 6 bases sitting between them. Germline assignment: CDR1 DFQATT and CDR2 SNEGSKA (reference sequence). The CDR3 spells CSARDRNSGANVLTF. In nucleotides, the CDR3 is TGCAGTGCTAGAGACAGGAACTCTGGGGCCAACGTCCTGACTTTC.

V and J are TRBV20-1 and TRBJ2-3, with TRBD1 matching 7 bases. The CDR3 covers 13 residues. Germline V CDR1 and CDR2: DFQATT, SNEGSKA (reference sequence). The J segment lost 6 bases and the V segment lost 5 bases, leaving 8 bases of the junction unmatched. In DNA, the CDR3 is TGCAGTGCTTCGACAGGGCCGGGGGATACGCAGTATTTT. Translated: CSASTGPGDTQYF.

The sample holds one count of this clonotype. The V and J genes are TRBV28 and TRBJ2-7; 7 nucleotides agree with TRBD1. CDR1 and CDR2 (germline): MDHEN, SYDVKM. With 4 bases clipped from V and 9 bases from J, the junction kept 6 bases outside the gene matches. The CDR3 contains 12 residues. CDR3 sequence reads: CASSSLRQGQYV. CDR3 nucleotide sequence: TGTGCCAGCAGTTCCCTCCGACAGGGGCAGTACGTC.

The chain carries TRBV20-1 and TRBJ1-1, with a tentative D call TRBD1 (6 bases). The V end was cut by 6 bases, the J end by 0 bases, with 11 bases between. The CDR3 spans 13 residues. Per germline, CDR1 DFQATT and CDR2 SNEGSKA (reference sequence). The CDR3 loop reads CSAARTVNTEAFF. CDR3 in DNA: TGCAGTGCCGCAAGGACAGTGAACACTGAAGCTTTCTTT.

The J gene is TRBJ2-1, the V gene TRBV28; D tentatively reads TRBD1 or TRBD2 (6 bases each). The CDR3 is 15 residues long. Looked up from germline, CDR1 is MDHEN and CDR2 is SYDVKM. V lost 7 bases and J 7 bases, leaving 20 bases between the germline ends. CDR3 nucleotide sequence: TGTGCCAGCACCCCTAGAAGGGGGGCCGGAAATGAGCAGTTCTTC. This translates into CASTPRRGAGNEQFF.

The V call is TRBV9, the J call TRBJ2-5; either TRBD1 or TRBD2 may fit D (5 bases each). V was clipped by 2 bases and J by 5 bases, with 13 bases between them. The CDR3 length is 14 residues. CDR1 is SGDLS and CDR2 is YYNGEE in the germline V gene. The CDR3 DNA follows: TGTGCCAGCAGCGTGGAATCGTGGGGGGAGACCCAGTACTTC. It is translated as CASSVESWGETQYF.

This clonotype was seen only once. CDR3 DNA sequence: TGTGCCAGCAGCCAGACGGAAACCACAGATACGCAGTATTTT. Its translation: CASSQTETTDTQYF. The genes are TRBV3-1 and TRBJ2-3, with D uncertain. Per the germline V gene, CDR1 is LGHDT and CDR2 is YNNKEL (reference sequence). The CDR3 extends over 14 amino acids. Trimming removed 3 bases from V and 2 bases from J, with 9 bases in between.

The V call is TRBV18, the J call TRBJ2-7; D remains unclear. The V end lost 6 bases, the J end lost 3 bases, and 9 bases lay between the germline ends. CDR3 size: 12 residues. Germline values: CDR1 KGHSH, CDR2 LQKENI. Here the CDR3 reads CASSQTGYEQYV. The DNA for the CDR3 is TGTGCCAGCTCCCAAACGGGCTACGAGCAGTACGTC.